This is a list of T cell receptor beta chains from one sample in a study of blood T cell repertoires in COVID-19. Clones were read by immunoSEQ multiplex PCR, and TCRdb kept only the in-frame ones, dropping some. The table shows 200,000 to 250,000 clones, with 80% to 90% occurring only once. Sequenced input: peripheral blood. The origin of the receptors is a woman older than 75 with active or convalescent COVID-19. Each CDR3 is given with its conserved first and last residue. The D gene is left open where the match is weak. A row's size may be missing; if present it is once, few, many or a size class.

V gene: TRBV9; clone size: -; J gene: TRBJ2-3; D gene: -; CDR3 DNA: TGTGCCAGCAGCGTAGAAGGGACTAGCACAGATACGCAGTATTTT; CDR3 protein: CASSVEGTSTDTQYF
V gene: TRBV9; clone size: once; J gene: TRBJ1-6; D gene: -; CDR3 DNA: TGTGCCAGCAGCGCGCGGGGGGGCCAATCCTATAATTCACCCCTCCACTTT; CDR3 protein: CASSARGGQSYNSPLHF
V gene: TRBV27; clone size: -; J gene: TRBJ2-6; D gene: TRBD1; CDR3 DNA: TGTGCCAGCAATCCGGGACAGGGGAGCTCTGGGGCCAACGTCCTGACTTTC; CDR3 protein: CASNPGQGSSGANVLTF
V gene: TRBV7-2; clone size: -; J gene: TRBJ2-7; D gene: TRBD2; CDR3 DNA: TGTGCCAGCAGCTTAGCAGCGGGGGACTCCTACGAGCAGTACTTC; CDR3 protein: CASSLAAGDSYEQYF
V gene: TRBV4-3; clone size: -; J gene: TRBJ2-1; D gene: TRBD1; CDR3 DNA: TGCGCCAGCAGCCTTAGCCCGGGACAGGGTAAGAATGAGCAGTTCTTC; CDR3 protein: CASSLSPGQGKNEQFF
V gene: TRBV9; clone size: -; J gene: TRBJ1-4; D gene: TRBD1; CDR3 DNA: TGTGCCAGCAGCCCAGGGACAGCCCATGAAAAACTGTTTTTT; CDR3 protein: CASSPGTAHEKLFF
V gene: TRBV6-5; clone size: -; J gene: TRBJ2-7; D gene: TRBD2; CDR3 DNA: TGTGCCAGCAGTTCTCGGCTAGCGGGAGACTACGAGCAGTACTTC; CDR3 protein: CASSSRLAGDYEQYF
V gene: TRBV28; clone size: -; J gene: TRBJ2-1; D gene: TRBD2; CDR3 DNA: TGTGCCAGCAGTCGTGCGGGGGGTTCCTACAATGAGCAGTTCTTC; CDR3 protein: CASSRAGGSYNEQFF
V gene: TRBV3-1/TRBV3-2; clone size: -; J gene: TRBJ1-1; D gene: TRBD1; CDR3 DNA: TGTGCCAGCAGCCATCCTGACAGGGGACTTGAAGCTTTCTTT; CDR3 protein: CASSHPDRGLEAFF
V gene: TRBV30; clone size: -; J gene: TRBJ1-5; D gene: -; CDR3 DNA: TGTGCCTGGAGTACCAGGGGTGGCAATCAGCCCCAGCATTTT; CDR3 protein: CAWSTRGGNQPQHF
V gene: TRBV5-4; clone size: -; J gene: TRBJ2-7; D gene: TRBD2; CDR3 DNA: TGTGCCAGCAGCCCCGGCACTAGCGGGTATTCCACCTACGAGCAGTACTTC; CDR3 protein: CASSPGTSGYSTYEQYF
V gene: TRBV28; clone size: -; J gene: TRBJ2-3; D gene: -; CDR3 DNA: TGTGCCAGCAGTTTCGTGTACTCGACAGATACGCAGTATTTT; CDR3 protein: CASSFVYSTDTQYF
V gene: TRBV12-3/TRBV12-4; clone size: -; J gene: TRBJ1-2; D gene: -; CDR3 DNA: TGTGCCAGCAGTTTTCAGGGTGCGAGTGGCTACACCTTC; CDR3 protein: CASSFQGASGYTF
V gene: TRBV6-6; clone size: -; J gene: TRBJ2-5; D gene: TRBD2; CDR3 DNA: TGTGCCAGCAGACCGAGCGGGGGGATACAAGAGACCCAGTACTTC; CDR3 protein: CASRPSGGIQETQYF
V gene: TRBV2; clone size: -; J gene: TRBJ1-2; D gene: -; CDR3 DNA: TGTGCCAGCGTTCTTCGGACAGACAACTATGGCTACACCTTC; CDR3 protein: CASVLRTDNYGYTF
V gene: TRBV27; clone size: -; J gene: TRBJ1-5; D gene: -; CDR3 DNA: TGTGCCAGCAGTCCCACTCGAGAACAGCCCCAGCATTTT; CDR3 protein: CASSPTREQPQHF
V gene: TRBV30; clone size: -; J gene: TRBJ1-5; D gene: TRBD1; CDR3 DNA: TGTGCCTGGAGTGTAGGGACAGGGGGTCAGCCCCAGCATTTT; CDR3 protein: CAWSVGTGGQPQHF
V gene: TRBV5-1; clone size: few; J gene: TRBJ1-6; D gene: TRBD1; CDR3 DNA: TGCGCCAGCAGGTTAGGCCAGGGGGCGAGTAATTCACCCCTCCACTTT; CDR3 protein: CASRLGQGASNSPLHF
V gene: TRBV30; clone size: -; J gene: TRBJ1-4; D gene: TRBD1; CDR3 DNA: TGTGCCTGGAACGCAGACAGGGACACAACTAATGAAAAACTGTTTTTT; CDR3 protein: CAWNADRDTTNEKLFF
V gene: TRBV5-1; clone size: -; J gene: TRBJ2-5; D gene: TRBD1; CDR3 DNA: TGCGCCAGCAGCTTGGAGGGGGCGAAGGAGACCCAGTACTTC; CDR3 protein: CASSLEGAKETQYF
V gene: TRBV5-1; clone size: -; J gene: TRBJ2-5; D gene: TRBD2; CDR3 DNA: TGCGCCAGCAGCACCGGACTAGCGGGAGGACCAACTGGGGAGACCCAGTACTTC; CDR3 protein: CASSTGLAGGPTGETQYF
V gene: TRBV27; clone size: -; J gene: TRBJ1-1; D gene: TRBD1; CDR3 DNA: TGTGCCAGCAGTAGGGACAGGGGGAACACTGAAGCTTTCTTT; CDR3 protein: CASSRDRGNTEAFF
V gene: TRBV4-3; clone size: -; J gene: TRBJ1-4; D gene: TRBD1; CDR3 DNA: TGCGCCAGCAGCCAAGGGGACAGGGGGCGGTCTAATGAAAAACTGTTTTTT; CDR3 protein: CASSQGDRGRSNEKLFF
V gene: TRBV10-1; clone size: -; J gene: TRBJ2-2; D gene: TRBD2; CDR3 DNA: TGCGCCAGCTTCACGGGAGGGCCGGACACCGGGGAGCTGTTTTTT; CDR3 protein: CASFTGGPDTGELFF
V gene: TRBV6-2/TRBV6-3; clone size: -; J gene: TRBJ2-1; D gene: TRBD2; CDR3 DNA: TGTGCCAGCAGCCGTTCGGGGGGTTTGGGGAGGGAGCAGTTCTTC; CDR3 protein: CASSRSGGLGREQFF
V gene: TRBV18; clone size: -; J gene: TRBJ2-7; D gene: -; CDR3 DNA: TGTGCCAGCTCACCTTCCTACAGGGTCGGGGCCTACGAGCAGTACTTC; CDR3 protein: CASSPSYRVGAYEQYF
V gene: TRBV5-6; clone size: -; J gene: TRBJ1-2; D gene: -; CDR3 DNA: TGTGCCAGCAGCTTGTCCGCTAACAGAGTCACTAACTATGGCTACACCTTC; CDR3 protein: CASSLSANRVTNYGYTF
V gene: TRBV5-1; clone size: -; J gene: TRBJ2-1; D gene: TRBD2; CDR3 DNA: TGCGCCAGCAGCTTGCCTGGACTAGCGGGGGGATACAATGAGCAGTTCTTC; CDR3 protein: CASSLPGLAGGYNEQFF
V gene: TRBV19; clone size: few; J gene: TRBJ1-5; D gene: -; CDR3 DNA: TGTGCCAGTAGGATAACTGGGGGGGCTGGCAATCAGCCCCAGCATTTT; CDR3 protein: CASRITGGAGNQPQHF
V gene: TRBV18; clone size: -; J gene: TRBJ1-3; D gene: -; CDR3 DNA: TGTGCCAGCTCACCACCGCTGGGGCCTGGAAACACCATATATTTT; CDR3 protein: CASSPPLGPGNTIYF